One sample yielded the 29 T cell receptor beta chains listed below, sequenced in a study of blood T cell repertoires in COVID-19. Sequencing was performed with immunoSEQ multiplex PCR; in TCRdb, only in-frame clones are kept and a portion is missing. The sample contains over 75,000 clones, approximately 80% of which appear only once. Specimen: peripheral blood. Every receptor here comes from a woman aged 50 to 60 with acute or convalescent COVID-19.

The chain has TRBV4-1 and TRBJ2-5, with 9 bases aligning to TRBD2. The CDR3 loop spans 15 amino acids. The V gene's germline CDR1 is MGHRA and CDR2 YSYEKL. The J segment lost 0 bases and the V segment lost 4 bases, leaving 3 bases of the junction unmatched. The CDR3 loop reads CASSPPSGDQETQYF. In DNA form, the CDR3 reads TGCGCCAGCAGCCCACCTAGCGGGGACCAAGAGACCCAGTACTTC.

V usage is TRBV5-1 and J usage is TRBJ2-7; TRBD2 matches 13 bases. The CDR3 loop spans 16 amino acids. CDR1 and CDR2 from the germline V gene are SGHRS and YFSETQ. Unmatched junction bases numbered 5, after V lost 3 bases and J lost 2 bases. This CDR3 is CASSSQLAGGAYEQYF. Written as DNA, the CDR3 is TGCGCCAGCAGCTCCCAACTAGCGGGAGGGGCCTACGAGCAGTACTTC.

The genes are TRBV27 and TRBJ2-7; 9 bases map to TRBD2. This CDR3 has 14 amino acids. Germline values: CDR1 MNHEY, CDR2 SMNVEV (reference sequence). Trimming at V came to 4 bases and at J to 2 bases, leaving 3 bases not matched to a gene. The CDR3 DNA reads TGTGCCAGCAGTTGGGGGACTAGCACCTACGAGCAGTACTTC. Residues: CASSWGTSTYEQYF.

The J gene is TRBJ2-7, the V gene TRBV4-3; 7 bases align to TRBD1. Per the germline V gene, CDR1 is LGHNA and CDR2 is YSLEER. The V segment lost 0 bases and the J segment 2 bases; nucleotides outside the gene matches: 4. CDR3 size: 15 residues. CDR3 residues: CASSQEEGAAYEQYF. The CDR3 DNA follows: TGCGCCAGCAGCCAAGAAGAGGGGGCGGCCTACGAGCAGTACTTC.

This sequence joins TRBV7-8 and TRBJ1-1, with 9 bases identical to TRBD1. V trimming: 5 bases; J trimming: 7 bases; junction bases outside the gene matches: 8. Germline assignment: CDR1 SGHVS and CDR2 FQNEAQ. The CDR3 is 14 residues long. CDR3 nucleotides: TGTGCCAGCAGCATCCAAGACAGGGGGGGTGAAGCTTTCTTT. Amino acids: CASSIQDRGGEAFF.

A single count supports this clone. The rearrangement joins TRBV6-2 or TRBV6-3 to TRBJ1-5; a possible D gene is TRBD1 (5 bases). Germline V gene data show CDR1 as MNHEY and CDR2 as SVGEGT. The length of the CDR3 is 15 residues. Trimming removed 8 bases at V and 4 bases at J, with 18 bases between. The DNA of the CDR3 is TGTGCCAGCCGCCGTGACAGCCTTCAGAATCAGCCCCAGCATTTT. It encodes CASRRDSLQNQPQHF.

Note on this clone: At one end the junction does not follow the germline gene, possibly because of a read error. The genes are TRBV5-1 and TRBJ2-7, with TRBD2 identical over 8 bases. The germline V gene encodes CDR1 SGHRS and CDR2 YFSETQ. This CDR3 comprises 15 residues. CDR3 coding DNA: TGCGCCAGCAGCGCTTCAGCGGGAGTCTCCCACGAGCAGTACTTC. Residues: CASSASAGVSHEQYF.

The chain recombines TRBV6-1 with TRBJ2-3; 7 bases line up with TRBD1. Per the germline V gene, CDR1 is MNHNS and CDR2 is SASEGT. The CDR3 length is 13 residues. The CDR3: CATSEGASDTQYF. The CDR3 coding sequence is TGTGCGACCAGTGAGGGGGCCTCAGATACGCAGTATTTT.

The chain carries TRBV5-1 and TRBJ1-4; 7 nucleotides match TRBD1. This CDR3 spans 14 amino acids. Trimming took 0 bases from V and 8 from J; bases not matched to a gene: 4. Germline V CDR1 and CDR2: SGHRS, YFSETQ. The CDR3 coding sequence is TGCGCCAGCAGCTTGGACAGGGGCGGGGAAAAACTGTTTTTT. It codes for CASSLDRGGEKLFF.

The rearrangement uses TRBV24-1 and TRBJ2-5; 7 bases match TRBD1. CDR3 length: 14 residues. The V segment lost 4 bases and the J segment 7 bases; nucleotides outside the gene matches: 8. Germline V gene sequence: CDR1 KGHDR, CDR2 SFDVKD. DNA of the CDR3: TGTGCCACCAGTGAAAGAGGGGGCGCCGGGACCCAGTACTTC. Translation gives CATSERGGAGTQYF.

The V gene is TRBV5-5, the J gene TRBJ2-5; D is perhaps TRBD2 (5 bases). Germline V gives CDR1 SGHKS, CDR2 YYEKEE (reference sequence). Deletions cut 6 bases from V and 9 bases from J, with 24 bases between. The CDR3 sequence is 15 residues long. The CDR3 loop reads CASNPESSSGRAQYF. CDR3 bases: TGTGCCAGCAACCCCGAGTCGTCGTCCGGGCGGGCCCAGTACTTC.

The chain carries TRBV7-3 and TRBJ2-1, with a weak D call TRBD2 (5 bases). V lost 2 bases and J 5 bases, leaving 19 bases between the germline ends. This CDR3 contains 17 residues. Germline-derived CDR1 and CDR2 are SGHTA and FQGTGA. The DNA for the CDR3 is TGTGCCAGCAGCTTAGCGGGTCGGGGTCGGGCCGACAATGAGCAGTTCTTC. It encodes CASSLAGRGRADNEQFF.

The chain couples TRBV6-6 to TRBJ2-3; 10 bases agree with TRBD1. Germline loops: CDR1 MNHNY, CDR2 SVGAGI (reference sequence). Germline trimming cut 6 bases from V and 4 bases from J; bases unmatched to any gene: 7. The CDR3 spans 15 residues. The CDR3: CASRDGTGVSDTQYF. The DNA for the CDR3 is TGTGCCAGCAGAGATGGGACAGGGGTTTCAGATACGCAGTATTTT.

V gene TRBV29-1 combines with J gene TRBJ1-1; perhaps TRBD1 as D (5 bases). This CDR3 has 11 amino acids. Germline CDR1 and CDR2: SQVTM and ANQGSEA. The CDR3 spells CRVDSNTEAFF. The CDR3 nucleotides read TGCAGGGTAGACAGTAACACTGAAGCTTTCTTT.

The chain joins TRBV4-1 to TRBJ2-7; 8 nucleotides align to TRBD2. Trimming removed 1 base from V and 0 bases from J; junction bases left unmatched: 5. The length of the CDR3 is 16 residues. Germline-derived CDR1 and CDR2 are MGHRA and YSYEKL. The CDR3 DNA reads TGCGCCAGCAGCCAAGTGGTCGGGACTAGCTCCTACGAGCAGTACTTC. Encoded protein: CASSQVVGTSSYEQYF.

The chain joins TRBV3-1 (or the pseudogene TRBV3-2) to TRBJ1-3; TRBD1 is a possible D gene (6 bases). Germline values: CDR1 LGHDT, CDR2 YNNKEL (reference sequence). The CDR3 length is 16 residues. Trimming cost V 4 bases and J 0 bases, with 13 bases left between them. The CDR3 coding sequence is TGTGCCAGCAGCCTGAGAAGGGACAACTCTGGAAACACCATATATTTT. It yields the protein CASSLRRDNSGNTIYF.

This chain joins TRBV10-3 and TRBJ1-5; 7 bases are shared with TRBD1. The germline V gene encodes CDR1 ENHRY and CDR2 SYGVKD. After removal of 4 bases from V and 4 bases from J, the junction contained 4 bases not matched to a gene. This CDR3 region has 14 residues. The CDR3 DNA sequence: TGTGCCATCAGTGCCGGGACAGAGAATCAGCCCCAGCATTTT. Protein product: CAISAGTENQPQHF.

This chain uses TRBV9 with TRBJ2-1, with D possibly TRBD2 on 6 matching bases. This CDR3 comprises 16 residues. The V gene lost 2 bases and the J gene lost 0 bases, with 12 bases spanning the gap. Germline V gene lookup returns CDR1 SGDLS and CDR2 YYNGEE. CDR3 region: CASSVLGLPSYNEQFF. In nucleotides, the CDR3 is TGTGCCAGCAGCGTCCTTGGACTACCCTCCTACAATGAGCAGTTCTTC.

The chain joins TRBV7-2 to TRBJ2-7; D is unclear. Per the germline V gene, CDR1 is SGHTA and CDR2 is FQGNSA. V was pared by 5 bases and J by 3 bases, with 17 bases between. The CDR3 has 15 amino acids. CDR3 coding DNA: TGTGCCAGCAGCGATTGGAGCTCCGTCCGCTACGAGCAGTACTTC. Translated: CASSDWSSVRYEQYF.

The chain uses TRBV11-2 and TRBJ1-6; D unresolved. From germline, CDR1 is SGHAT and CDR2 FQNNGV. This CDR3 is 12 amino acids long. The ends were cut back, 5 bases at V and 13 bases at J, with 12 bases in the middle. The CDR3 bases are TGTGCCAGCAGCCTGGGAGGGTATCCCCTCCACTTT. Translated: CASSLGGYPLHF.

The V gene is TRBV5-8, the J gene TRBJ2-1; 12 bases align to TRBD2. The CDR3 runs 17 residues. Germline V gives CDR1 SGHTS, CDR2 YDEGEE. The V gene end was trimmed by 3 bases and the J gene end by 5 bases; junction bases not matched to a gene: 9. CDR3 protein: CASSSADRLAGDNEQFF. DNA for the CDR3: TGTGCCAGCAGCTCCGCAGATCGACTAGCGGGGGACAATGAGCAGTTCTTC.

The CDR3 region has the DNA TGCGCCAGCAGCGCAACTGGGAACACCGGGGAGCTGTTTTTT. Translated: CASSATGNTGELFF. The rearrangement links TRBV5-1 to TRBJ2-2; D is undetermined. Germline values: CDR1 SGHRS, CDR2 YFSETQ. The CDR3 is 14 amino acids. V was trimmed by 4 bases and J by 1 base, leaving 8 bases between them. Full variable domain (remainder filled in from reference TRBV5-1 and TRBJ2-2): KAGVTQTPRYLIKTRGQQVTLSCSPISGHRSVSWYQQTPGQGLQFLFEYFSETQRNKGNFPGRFSGRQFSNSRSEMNVSTLELGDSALYLCASSATGNTGELFFGEGSRLTVL.

The rearrangement uses TRBV18 and TRBJ1-5; D may be TRBD1 (6 bases). Trimming shortened V by 3 bases and J by 1 base, and 16 bases separated the two germline ends. From germline, CDR1 is KGHSH and CDR2 LQKENI. The CDR3 is 17 residues long. DNA for the CDR3: TGTGCCAGCTCACCTTACTCAGGGGCCCAGAGCAATCAGCCCCAGCATTTT. Translated: CASSPYSGAQSNQPQHF.

The chain is built from TRBV7-9 and TRBJ2-7; TRBD2 is a possible D gene (6 bases). Germline CDR1 is SEHNR and CDR2 is FQNEAQ (reference sequence). Trimming stripped 0 bases from V and 4 bases from J, with 22 bases between. The CDR3 length is 18 residues. The CDR3 loop is CASSLAPQAGRQRYEQYF. CDR3 DNA: TGTGCCAGCAGCTTAGCGCCTCAGGCCGGGAGACAGCGATACGAGCAGTACTTC.

This clone was seen a few times. At one boundary the junction diverges from the germline segment, which might be a read error. The chain is built from TRBV19 and TRBJ2-1, with TRBD1 matching 7 bases. Germline lookup yields CDR1 LNHDA and CDR2 SQIVND (reference sequence). The length of the CDR3 is 15 residues. This CDR3 is CASSIEDRPYNEQFF. CDR3 in DNA: TGTGCCAGTAGTATTGAGGACAGGCCCTATAATGAGCAGTTCTTC.

The gene calls are TRBV19 and TRBJ1-2; a possible D gene is TRBD1 (6 bases). The germline V gene has CDR1 LNHDA and CDR2 SQIVND (reference sequence). The CDR3 length is 16 residues. Trimming left V 5 bases short and J 4 bases short, with 20 bases between. For the CDR3, the DNA is TGTGCCAGTAGTCCTAGTGGGACAAGAAAACTCTATGGCTACACCTTC. It specifies CASSPSGTRKLYGYTF.

V gene TRBV4-2 combines with J gene TRBJ2-7; possibly TRBD2 for D (7 bases). Looked up from germline, CDR1 is LGHNA and CDR2 is YNFKEQ. The CDR3 consists of 14 residues. V was trimmed by 1 base and J by 5 bases, leaving 12 bases between them. This CDR3 is CASSQAQGGNEQYF. The CDR3 DNA sequence: TGTGCCAGCAGCCAAGCACAGGGAGGGAACGAGCAGTACTTC.

This rearrangement joins TRBV9 to TRBJ2-7; 9 nucleotides agree with TRBD2. After removal of 0 bases from V and 2 bases from J, the junction contained 3 bases not matched to a gene. The CDR3 has 15 residues. Germline loops: CDR1 SGDLS, CDR2 YYNGEE. Here the CDR3 DNA reads TGTGCCAGCAGCGTAGCGGCTAGCGGGGCCTACGAGCAGTACTTC. It yields the protein CASSVAASGAYEQYF.

This clone has just a few counts. CDR3 coding DNA: TGTGCCAGCTCAACGATAGCGGGAGGTTCGGGGGAGCAGTACTTC. The encoded protein is CASSTIAGGSGEQYF. The chain couples TRBV18 to TRBJ2-7; 10 bases are a match to TRBD2. V lost 5 bases, J lost 7 bases, and 11 bases stayed unmatched. Germline V gene data show CDR1 as KGHSH and CDR2 as LQKENI. The length of the CDR3 is 15 residues.